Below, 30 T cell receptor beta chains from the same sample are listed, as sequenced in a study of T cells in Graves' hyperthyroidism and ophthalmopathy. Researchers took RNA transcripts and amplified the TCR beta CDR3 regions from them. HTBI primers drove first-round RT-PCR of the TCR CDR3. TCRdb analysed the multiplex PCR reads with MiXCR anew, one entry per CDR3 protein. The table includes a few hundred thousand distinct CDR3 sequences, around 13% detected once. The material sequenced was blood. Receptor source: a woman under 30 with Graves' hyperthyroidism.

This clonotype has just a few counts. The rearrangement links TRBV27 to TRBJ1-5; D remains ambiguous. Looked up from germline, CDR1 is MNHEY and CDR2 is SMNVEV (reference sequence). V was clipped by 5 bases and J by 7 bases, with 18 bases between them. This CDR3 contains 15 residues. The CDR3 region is CASSLKPGGEQPQHF. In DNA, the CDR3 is TGTGCCAGCAGTCTAAAGCCGGGTGGTGAGCAGCCCCAGCATTTT.

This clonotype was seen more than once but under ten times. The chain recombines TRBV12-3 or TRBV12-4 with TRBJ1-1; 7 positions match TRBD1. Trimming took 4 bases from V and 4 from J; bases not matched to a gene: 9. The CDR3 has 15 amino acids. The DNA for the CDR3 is TGTGCCAGCAGTTCTGACAGGGTGCGGACCACTGAAGCTTTCTTT. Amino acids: CASSSDRVRTTEAFF.

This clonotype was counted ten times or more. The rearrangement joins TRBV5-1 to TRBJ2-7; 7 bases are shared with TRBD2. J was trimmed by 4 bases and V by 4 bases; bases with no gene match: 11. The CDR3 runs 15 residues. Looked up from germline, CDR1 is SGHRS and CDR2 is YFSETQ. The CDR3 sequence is CASSQAAGEWYEQYF. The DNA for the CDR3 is TGCGCCAGCAGCCAGGCGGCGGGAGAGTGGTACGAGCAGTACTTC.

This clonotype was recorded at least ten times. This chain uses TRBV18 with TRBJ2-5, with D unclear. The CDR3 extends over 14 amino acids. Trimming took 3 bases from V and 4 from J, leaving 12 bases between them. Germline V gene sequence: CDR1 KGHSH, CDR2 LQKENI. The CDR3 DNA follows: TGTGCCAGCTCACCGAAAGTGGGTGGAGAGACCCAGTACTTC. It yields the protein CASSPKVGGETQYF.

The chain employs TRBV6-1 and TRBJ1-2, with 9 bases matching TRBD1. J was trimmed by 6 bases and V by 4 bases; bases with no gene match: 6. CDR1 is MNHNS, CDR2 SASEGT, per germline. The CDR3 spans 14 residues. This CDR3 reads CASSVGTGRDGYTF. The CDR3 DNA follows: TGTGCCAGCAGTGTAGGGACAGGGAGGGATGGCTACACCTTC.

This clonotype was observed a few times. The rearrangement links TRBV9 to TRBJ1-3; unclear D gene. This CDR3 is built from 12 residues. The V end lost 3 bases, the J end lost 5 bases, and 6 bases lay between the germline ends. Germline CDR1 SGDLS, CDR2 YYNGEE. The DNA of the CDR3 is TGTGCCAGCAGCGATCTTAGAAACACCATATATTTT. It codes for CASSDLRNTIYF.

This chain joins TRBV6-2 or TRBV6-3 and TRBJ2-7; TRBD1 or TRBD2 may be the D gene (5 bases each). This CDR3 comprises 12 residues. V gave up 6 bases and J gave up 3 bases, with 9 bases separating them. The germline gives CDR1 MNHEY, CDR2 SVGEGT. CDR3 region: CASRGPNYEQYF. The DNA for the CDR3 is TGTGCCAGCAGGGGACCAAACTACGAGCAGTACTTC.

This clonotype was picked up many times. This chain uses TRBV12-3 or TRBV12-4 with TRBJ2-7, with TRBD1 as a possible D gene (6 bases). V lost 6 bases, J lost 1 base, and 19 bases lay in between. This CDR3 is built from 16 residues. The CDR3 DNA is TGTGCCAGCAGGCCAAGCCCAATAACAGGGTCCTACGAGCAGTACTTC. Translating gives CASRPSPITGSYEQYF.

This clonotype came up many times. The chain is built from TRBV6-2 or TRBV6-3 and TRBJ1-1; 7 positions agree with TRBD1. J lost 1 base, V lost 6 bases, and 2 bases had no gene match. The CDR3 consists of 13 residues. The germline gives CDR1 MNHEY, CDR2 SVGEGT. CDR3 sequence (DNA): TGTGCCAGCAGGGACAGGAAGAACACTGAAGCTTTCTTT. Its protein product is CASRDRKNTEAFF.

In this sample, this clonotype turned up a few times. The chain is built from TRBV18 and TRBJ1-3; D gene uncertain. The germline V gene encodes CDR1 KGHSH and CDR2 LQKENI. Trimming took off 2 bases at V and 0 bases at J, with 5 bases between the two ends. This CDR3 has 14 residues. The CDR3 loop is CASSPSGSGNTIYF. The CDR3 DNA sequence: TGTGCCAGCTCACCATCTGGCTCTGGAAACACCATATATTTT.

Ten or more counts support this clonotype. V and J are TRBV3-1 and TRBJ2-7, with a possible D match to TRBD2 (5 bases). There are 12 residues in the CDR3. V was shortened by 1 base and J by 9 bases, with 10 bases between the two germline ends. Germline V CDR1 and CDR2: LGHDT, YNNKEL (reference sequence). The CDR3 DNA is TGTGCCAGCAGCCAAGGAGGACTGGGGCAGTACTTC. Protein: CASSQGGLGQYF.

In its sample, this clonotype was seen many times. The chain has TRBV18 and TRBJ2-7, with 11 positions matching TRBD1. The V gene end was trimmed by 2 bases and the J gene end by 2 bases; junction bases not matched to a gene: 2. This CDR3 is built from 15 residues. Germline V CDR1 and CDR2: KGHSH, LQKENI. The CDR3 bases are TGTGCCAGCTCACCAGGGACAGGGGGAACCTACGAGCAGTACTTC. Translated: CASSPGTGGTYEQYF.

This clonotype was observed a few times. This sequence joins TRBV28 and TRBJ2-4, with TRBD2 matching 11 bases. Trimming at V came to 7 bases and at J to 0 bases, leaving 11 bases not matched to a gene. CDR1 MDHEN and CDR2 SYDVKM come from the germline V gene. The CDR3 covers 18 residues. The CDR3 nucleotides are TGTGCCAGCACCCTAGGGACTAGCGGATTATTAGCCAAAAACATTCAGTACTTC. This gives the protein CASTLGTSGLLAKNIQYF. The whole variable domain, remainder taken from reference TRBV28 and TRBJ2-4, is DVKVTQSSRYLVKRTGEKVFLECVQDMDHENMFWYRQDPGLGLRLIYFSYDVKMKEKGDIPEGYSVSREKKERFSLILESASTNQTSMYLCASTLGTSGLLAKNIQYFGAGTRLSVL.

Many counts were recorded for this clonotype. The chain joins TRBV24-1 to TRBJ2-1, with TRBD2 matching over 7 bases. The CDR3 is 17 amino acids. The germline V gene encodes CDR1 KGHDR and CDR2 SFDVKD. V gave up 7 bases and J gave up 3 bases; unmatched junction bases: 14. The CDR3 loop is CATSPSSGLPIYNEQFF. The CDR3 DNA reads TGTGCCACCAGCCCGTCCTCGGGACTACCTATCTACAATGAGCAGTTCTTC.

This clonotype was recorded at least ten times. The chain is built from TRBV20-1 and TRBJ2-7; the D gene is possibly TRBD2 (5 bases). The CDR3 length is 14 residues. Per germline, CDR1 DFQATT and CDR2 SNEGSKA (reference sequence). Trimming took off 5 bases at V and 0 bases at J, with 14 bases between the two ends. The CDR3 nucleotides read TGCAGTGCTTTTCGGAGGTCGAGCTCCTACGAGCAGTACTTC. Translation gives CSAFRRSSSYEQYF.

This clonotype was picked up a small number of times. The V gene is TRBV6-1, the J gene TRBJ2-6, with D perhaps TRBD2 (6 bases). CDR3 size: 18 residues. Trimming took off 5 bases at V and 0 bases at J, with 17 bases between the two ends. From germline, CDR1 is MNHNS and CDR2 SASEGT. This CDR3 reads CASSYDRQGLSGANVLTF. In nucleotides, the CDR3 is TGTGCCAGCAGTTACGATAGGCAGGGACTCTCTGGGGCCAACGTCCTGACTTTC.

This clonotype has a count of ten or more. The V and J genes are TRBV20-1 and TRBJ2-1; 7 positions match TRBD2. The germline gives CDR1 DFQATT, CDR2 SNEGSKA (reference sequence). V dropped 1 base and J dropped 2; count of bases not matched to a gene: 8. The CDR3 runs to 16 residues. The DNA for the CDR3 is TGCAGTGCTAGAGTCCTTCGGGACTACACCTACAATGAGCAGTTCTTC. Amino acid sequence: CSARVLRDYTYNEQFF.

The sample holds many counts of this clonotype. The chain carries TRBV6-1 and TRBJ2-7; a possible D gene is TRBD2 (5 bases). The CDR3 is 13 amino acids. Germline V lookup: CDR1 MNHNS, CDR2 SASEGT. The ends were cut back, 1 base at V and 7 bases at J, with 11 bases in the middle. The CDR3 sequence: CASSEGRGWEQYF. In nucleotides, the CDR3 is TGTGCCAGCAGTGAAGGCCGGGGATGGGAGCAGTACTTC.

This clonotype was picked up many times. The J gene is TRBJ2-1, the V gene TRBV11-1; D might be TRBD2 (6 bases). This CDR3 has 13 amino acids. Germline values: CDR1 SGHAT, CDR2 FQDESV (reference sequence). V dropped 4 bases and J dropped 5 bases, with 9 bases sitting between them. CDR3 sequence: CASSSGDHNEQFF. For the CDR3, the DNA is TGTGCCAGCAGCTCGGGAGACCACAATGAGCAGTTCTTC.

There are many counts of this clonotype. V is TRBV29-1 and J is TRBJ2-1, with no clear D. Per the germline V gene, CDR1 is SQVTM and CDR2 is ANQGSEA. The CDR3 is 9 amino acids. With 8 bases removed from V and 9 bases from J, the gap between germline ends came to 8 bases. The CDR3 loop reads CSPVSEQFF. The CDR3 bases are TGCAGCCCTGTAAGTGAGCAGTTCTTC.

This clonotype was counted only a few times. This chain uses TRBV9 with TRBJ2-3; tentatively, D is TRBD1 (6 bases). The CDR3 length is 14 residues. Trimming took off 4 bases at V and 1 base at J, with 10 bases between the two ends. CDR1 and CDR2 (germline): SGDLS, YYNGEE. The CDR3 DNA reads TGTGCCAGCAGCTCCGACAGGCGCACAGATACGCAGTATTTT. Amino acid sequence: CASSSDRRTDTQYF.

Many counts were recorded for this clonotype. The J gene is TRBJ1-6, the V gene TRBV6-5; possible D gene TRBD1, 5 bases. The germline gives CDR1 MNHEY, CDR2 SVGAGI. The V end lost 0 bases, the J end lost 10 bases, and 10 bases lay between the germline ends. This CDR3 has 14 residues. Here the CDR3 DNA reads TGTGCCAGCAGTTACTCGTCAGGGAACTCACCCCTCCACTTT. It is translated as CASSYSSGNSPLHF.

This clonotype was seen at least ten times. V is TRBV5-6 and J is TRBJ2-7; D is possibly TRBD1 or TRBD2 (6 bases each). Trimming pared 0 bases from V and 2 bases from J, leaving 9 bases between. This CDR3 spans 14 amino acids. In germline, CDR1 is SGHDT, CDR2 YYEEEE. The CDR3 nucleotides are TGTGCCAGCAGCTTGGCGGGGGCTCCCTACGAGCAGTACTTC. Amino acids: CASSLAGAPYEQYF.

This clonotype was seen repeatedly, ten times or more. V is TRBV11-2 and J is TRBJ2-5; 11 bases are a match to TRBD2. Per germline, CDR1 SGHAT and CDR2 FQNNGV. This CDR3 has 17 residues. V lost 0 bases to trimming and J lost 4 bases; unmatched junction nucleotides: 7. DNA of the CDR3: TGTGCCAGCAGCTTAGATAGCCTAGCGGGAGGACGAGAGACCCAGTACTTC. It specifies CASSLDSLAGGRETQYF.

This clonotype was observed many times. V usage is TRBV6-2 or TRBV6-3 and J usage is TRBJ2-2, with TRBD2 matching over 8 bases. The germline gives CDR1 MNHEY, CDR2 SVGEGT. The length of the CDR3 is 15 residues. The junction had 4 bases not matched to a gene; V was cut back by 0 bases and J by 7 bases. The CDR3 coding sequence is TGTGCCAGCAGTTACTCGACAGCGGGAGTCGGGGAGCTGTTTTTT. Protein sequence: CASSYSTAGVGELFF.

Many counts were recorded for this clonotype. The CDR3 bases are TGTGCCAGCAGTTTTACAGGAGGCTACGAGCAGTACTTC. This gives the protein CASSFTGGYEQYF. The chain has TRBV28 and TRBJ2-7; D might be TRBD1 or TRBD2, each matching 5 bases. The CDR3 consists of 13 residues. V dropped 3 bases and J dropped 3 bases, with 9 bases sitting between them. Germline-derived CDR1 and CDR2 are MDHEN and SYDVKM.

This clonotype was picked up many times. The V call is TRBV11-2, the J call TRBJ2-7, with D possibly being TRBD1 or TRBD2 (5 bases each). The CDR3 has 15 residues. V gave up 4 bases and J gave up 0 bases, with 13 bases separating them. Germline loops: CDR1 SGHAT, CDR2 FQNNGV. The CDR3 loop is CASSSGRLNSYEQYF. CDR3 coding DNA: TGTGCCAGCAGCTCGGGACGGCTGAACTCCTACGAGCAGTACTTC.

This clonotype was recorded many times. CDR3 nucleotides: TGCAGTGCTAGAGATCCGACAGGGGGCTTTTCCTACGAGCAGTACTTC. Amino acid sequence: CSARDPTGGFSYEQYF. V gene TRBV20-1 combines with J gene TRBJ2-7; TRBD1 matches at 10 bases. The germline CDR1 and CDR2 sequences are DFQATT and SNEGSKA (reference sequence). Trimming at V came to 0 bases and at J to 1 base, leaving 6 bases not matched to a gene. This CDR3 is 16 amino acids long.

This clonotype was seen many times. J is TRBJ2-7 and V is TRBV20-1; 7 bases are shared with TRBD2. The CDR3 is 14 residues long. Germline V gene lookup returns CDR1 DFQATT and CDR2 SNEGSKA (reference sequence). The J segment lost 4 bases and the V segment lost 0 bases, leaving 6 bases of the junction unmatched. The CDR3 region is CSARDEGGPYEQYF. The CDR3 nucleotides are TGCAGTGCTAGAGATGAGGGAGGGCCTTACGAGCAGTACTTC.

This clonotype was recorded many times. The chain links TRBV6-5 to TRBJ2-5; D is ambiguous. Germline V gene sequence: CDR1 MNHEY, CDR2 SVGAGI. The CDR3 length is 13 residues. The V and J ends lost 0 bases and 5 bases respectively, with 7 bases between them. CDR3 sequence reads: CASSYSQRETQYF. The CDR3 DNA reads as TGTGCCAGCAGTTACTCACAACGGGAGACCCAGTACTTC.